A selection of T cell receptor beta chains follows, all from one sample in a study of human T cells and chemical hapten exposure. One entry per CDR3 protein results from TCRdb running MiXCR on the RACE reads. The sample holds 30,000 to 40,000 distinct CDR3 sequences, roughly 13% seen once. The sequencing here drew on whole blood, taken in connection with sensitization to the hapten diphenylcyclopropenone (DPC). The receptors come from a woman aged 40 to 50 with alopecia areata. Some clones in this sample may be carry-over from other donors' samples. CDR3s include the opening cysteine and the closing phenylalanine or tryptophan. The order of the fields is V gene, clone size, CDR3 protein. Size values are once, few and many counts, or a class for expanded clones, and some rows have none.

TRBV20-1 many CSARALTPRTDTQYF
TRBV18 few CASSPGEGLNYGYTF
TRBV2 many CASKGRASGYNEQFF
TRBV7-7 many CASSRTGEETQYF
TRBV7-2 many CASSLNTQMGYTF
TRBV10-3 NA CAISESEGTESSYEQYF
TRBV4-1 once CASSQDVGELFF
TRBV5-6 few CASSLAGDEKLFF
TRBV20-1 many CAISGRSMRTDTQYF
TRBV29-1 many CSVGWILGDYTF
TRBV4-1 few CASSHAGGDEQYF
TRBV3-1 many CASSQAANTGELFF
TRBV7-9 many CASSLVRGADTQYF
TRBV28 many CASLEGGNTEAFF
TRBV28 NA CASKTGTGVREQYF
TRBV9 NA CASSTGTGFLAGYTF
TRBV29-1 many CSVEGGSETQYF
TRBV5-1 many CASSFGVDTGELFF
TRBV12-3/TRBV12-4 many CASRAGLSGGYTF
TRBV28 few CATTGGANTGELFF
TRBV11-1 many CASSFHNEQFF
TRBV6-2/TRBV6-3 NA CASSYRPDNSPLHF
TRBV7-6 few CASSLANGAISGGELFF
TRBV4-3 many CASSQESRGWEKLFF